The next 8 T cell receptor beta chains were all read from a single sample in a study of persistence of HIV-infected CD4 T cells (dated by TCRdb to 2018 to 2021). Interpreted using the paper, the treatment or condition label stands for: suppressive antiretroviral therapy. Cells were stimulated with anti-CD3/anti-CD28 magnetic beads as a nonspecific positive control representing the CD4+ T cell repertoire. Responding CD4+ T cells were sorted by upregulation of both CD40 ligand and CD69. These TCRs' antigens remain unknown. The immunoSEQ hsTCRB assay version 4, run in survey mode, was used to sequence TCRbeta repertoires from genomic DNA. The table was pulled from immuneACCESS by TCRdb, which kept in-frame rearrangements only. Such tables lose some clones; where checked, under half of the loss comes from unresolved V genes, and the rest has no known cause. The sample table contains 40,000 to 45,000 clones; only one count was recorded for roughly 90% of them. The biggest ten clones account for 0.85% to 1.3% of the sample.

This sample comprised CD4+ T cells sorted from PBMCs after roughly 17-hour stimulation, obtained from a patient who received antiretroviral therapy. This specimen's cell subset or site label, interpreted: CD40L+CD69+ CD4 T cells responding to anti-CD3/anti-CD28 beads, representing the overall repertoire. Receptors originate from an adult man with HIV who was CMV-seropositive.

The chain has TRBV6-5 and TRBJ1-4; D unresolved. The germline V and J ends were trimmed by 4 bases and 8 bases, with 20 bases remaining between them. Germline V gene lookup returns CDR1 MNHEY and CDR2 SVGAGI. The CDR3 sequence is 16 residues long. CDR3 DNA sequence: TGTGCCAGCAGTTCCCCCACTGCGATCGTGGGGGAAAAACTGTTTTTT. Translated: CASSSPTAIVGEKLFF.

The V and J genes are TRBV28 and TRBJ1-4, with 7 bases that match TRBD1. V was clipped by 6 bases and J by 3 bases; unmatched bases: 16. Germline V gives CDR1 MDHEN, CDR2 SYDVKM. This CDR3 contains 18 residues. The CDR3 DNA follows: TGTGCCAGCAGCCCCGGGCCGACAGGGACGGAGCCTAATGAAAAACTGTTTTTT. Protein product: CASSPGPTGTEPNEKLFF.

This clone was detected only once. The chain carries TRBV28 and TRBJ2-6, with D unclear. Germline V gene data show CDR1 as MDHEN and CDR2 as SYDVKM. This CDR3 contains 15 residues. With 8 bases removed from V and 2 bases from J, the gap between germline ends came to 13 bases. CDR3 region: CASSPSVAGANVLTF. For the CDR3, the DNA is TGTGCCAGCTCCCCCTCCGTAGCTGGGGCCAACGTCCTGACTTTC.

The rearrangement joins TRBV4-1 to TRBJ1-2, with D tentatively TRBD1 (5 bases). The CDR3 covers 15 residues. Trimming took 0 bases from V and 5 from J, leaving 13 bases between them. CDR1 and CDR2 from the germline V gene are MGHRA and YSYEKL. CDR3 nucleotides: TGCGCCAGCAGCCAAGATCGAAGGGGCCAATATGGCTACACCTTC. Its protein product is CASSQDRRGQYGYTF.

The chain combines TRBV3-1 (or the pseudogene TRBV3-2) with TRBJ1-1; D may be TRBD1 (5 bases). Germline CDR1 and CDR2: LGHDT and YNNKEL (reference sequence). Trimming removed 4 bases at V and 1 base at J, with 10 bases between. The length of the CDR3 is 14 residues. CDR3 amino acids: CASSRGGRNTEAFF. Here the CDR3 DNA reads TGTGCCAGCAGCCGGGGGGGGAGGAACACTGAAGCTTTCTTT.

The DNA for the CDR3 is TGTGCCAGTAGTGCCCGCCCCGGGACAGGGGGTGCTCAGCCCCAGCATTTT. It specifies CASSARPGTGGAQPQHF. The chain carries TRBV19 and TRBJ1-5; 11 bases are shared with TRBD1. Looked up from germline, CDR1 is LNHDA and CDR2 is SQIVND (reference sequence). The J segment lost 6 bases and the V segment lost 5 bases, leaving 12 bases of the junction unmatched. This CDR3 is 17 amino acids long.

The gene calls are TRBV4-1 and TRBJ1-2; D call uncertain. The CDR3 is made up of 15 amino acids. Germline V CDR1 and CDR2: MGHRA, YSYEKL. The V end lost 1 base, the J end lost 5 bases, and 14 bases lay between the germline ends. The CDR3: CASSQGGWVRYGYTF. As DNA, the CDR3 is TGCGCCAGCAGCCAAGGGGGTTGGGTACGGTATGGCTACACCTTC.

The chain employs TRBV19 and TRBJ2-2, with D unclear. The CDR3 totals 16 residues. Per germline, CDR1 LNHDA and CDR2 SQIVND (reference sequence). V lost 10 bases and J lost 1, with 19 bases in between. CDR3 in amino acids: CATRPTRSLNTGELFF. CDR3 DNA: TGTGCCACGCGACCGACCAGGAGCCTGAACACCGGGGAGCTGTTTTTT.